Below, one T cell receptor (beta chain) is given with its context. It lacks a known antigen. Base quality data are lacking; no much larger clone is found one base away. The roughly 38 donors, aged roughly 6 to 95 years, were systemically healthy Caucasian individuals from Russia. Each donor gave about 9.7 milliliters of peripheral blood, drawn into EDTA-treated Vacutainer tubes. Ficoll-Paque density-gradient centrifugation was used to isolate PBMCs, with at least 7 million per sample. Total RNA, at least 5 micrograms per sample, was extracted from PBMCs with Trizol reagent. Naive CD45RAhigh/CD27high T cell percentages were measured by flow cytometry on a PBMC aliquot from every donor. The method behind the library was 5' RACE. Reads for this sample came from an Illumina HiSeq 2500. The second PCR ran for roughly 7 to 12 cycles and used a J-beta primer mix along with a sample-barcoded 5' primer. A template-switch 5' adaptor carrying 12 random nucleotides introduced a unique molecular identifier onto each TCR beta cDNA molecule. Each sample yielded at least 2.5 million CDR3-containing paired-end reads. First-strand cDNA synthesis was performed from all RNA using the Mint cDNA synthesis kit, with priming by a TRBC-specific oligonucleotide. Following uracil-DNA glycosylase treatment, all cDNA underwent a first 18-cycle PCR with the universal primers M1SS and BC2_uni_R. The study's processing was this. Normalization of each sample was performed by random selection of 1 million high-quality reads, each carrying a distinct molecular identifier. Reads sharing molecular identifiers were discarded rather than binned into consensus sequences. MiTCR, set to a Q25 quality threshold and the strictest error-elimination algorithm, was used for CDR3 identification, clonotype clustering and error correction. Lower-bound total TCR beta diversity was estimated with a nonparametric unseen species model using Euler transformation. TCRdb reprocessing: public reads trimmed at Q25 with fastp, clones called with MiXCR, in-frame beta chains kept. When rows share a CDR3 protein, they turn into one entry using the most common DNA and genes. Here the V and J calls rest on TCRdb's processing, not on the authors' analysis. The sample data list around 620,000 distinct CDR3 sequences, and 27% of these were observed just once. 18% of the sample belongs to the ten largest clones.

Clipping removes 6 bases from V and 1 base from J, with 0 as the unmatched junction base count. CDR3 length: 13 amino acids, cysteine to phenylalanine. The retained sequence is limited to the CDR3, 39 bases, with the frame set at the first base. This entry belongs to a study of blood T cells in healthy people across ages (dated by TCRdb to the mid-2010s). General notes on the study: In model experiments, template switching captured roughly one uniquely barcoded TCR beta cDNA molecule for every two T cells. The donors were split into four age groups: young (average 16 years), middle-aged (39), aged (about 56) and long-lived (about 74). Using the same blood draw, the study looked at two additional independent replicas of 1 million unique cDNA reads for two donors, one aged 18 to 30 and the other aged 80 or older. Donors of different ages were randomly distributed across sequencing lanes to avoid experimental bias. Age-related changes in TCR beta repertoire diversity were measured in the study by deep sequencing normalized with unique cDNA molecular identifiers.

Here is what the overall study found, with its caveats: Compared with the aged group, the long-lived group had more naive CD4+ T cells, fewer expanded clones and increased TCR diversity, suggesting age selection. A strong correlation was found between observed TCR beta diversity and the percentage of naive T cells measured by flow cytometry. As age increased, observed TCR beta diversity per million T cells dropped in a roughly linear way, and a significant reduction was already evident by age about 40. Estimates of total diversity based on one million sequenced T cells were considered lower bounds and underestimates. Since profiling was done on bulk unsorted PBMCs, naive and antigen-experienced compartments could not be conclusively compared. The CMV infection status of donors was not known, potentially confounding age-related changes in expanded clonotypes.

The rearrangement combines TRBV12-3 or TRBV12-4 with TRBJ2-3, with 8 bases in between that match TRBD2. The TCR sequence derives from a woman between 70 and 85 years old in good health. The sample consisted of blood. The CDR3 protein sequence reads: CASRTSGTDTQYF. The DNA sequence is TGTGCCAGCAGGACTAGCGGCACAGATACGCAGTATTTT.